This passage covers 19 T cell receptor beta chains from one sample sequenced in a study of OX40 agonist ivuxolimab in advanced cancers. TCRdb keeps only in-frame clones here, not all; method: immunoSEQ multiplex PCR. The sample records about 96,000 clones, less than 95% being singletons. Sequences were derived from CD4+ or CD8+ T cells sorted from blood, sampled in a trial of the OX40 agonist ivuxolimab. The receptor source for this set is an adult with an advanced solid tumor such as melanoma, head and neck, liver or kidney cancer.

The gene calls are TRBV7-2 and TRBJ1-5; D remains unclear. Germline loops: CDR1 SGHTA, CDR2 FQGNSA. The CDR3 has 14 amino acids. The ends were cut back, 6 bases at V and 3 bases at J, with 12 bases in the middle. The CDR3 bases are TGTGCCAGCAGTTCCCGGAGTCACAATCAGCCCCAGCATTTT. Its translation: CASSSRSHNQPQHF.

The chain combines TRBV5-8 with TRBJ1-1; D is uncertain. Trimming shortened V by 4 bases and J by 5 bases, and 9 bases separated the two germline ends. Germline V lookup: CDR1 SGHTS, CDR2 YDEGEE. The CDR3 contains 12 residues. The CDR3 coding sequence is TGTGCCAGCAGCCTTCGAGCTACTGAAGCTTTCTTT. It yields the protein CASSLRATEAFF.

This clone was seen a few times. This chain joins TRBV18 and TRBJ2-7, with D possibly being TRBD2 (6 bases). This CDR3 has 15 residues. CDR1 is KGHSH, CDR2 LQKENI, per germline. Trimming pared 1 base from V and 5 bases from J, leaving 15 bases between. Here the CDR3 reads CASSPRGREADEQYF. The CDR3, as DNA: TGTGCCAGCTCACCACGAGGCAGGGAGGCCGACGAGCAGTACTTC.

This CDR3 reads CASSLGPGELFF. The CDR3 nucleotides are TGTGCCAGCAGCCTGGGACCTGGGGAGCTGTTTTTT. J is TRBJ2-2 and V is TRBV9; possibly TRBD1 or TRBD2 for D (5 bases each). Trimming stripped 4 bases from V and 8 bases from J, with 9 bases between. The V gene's germline CDR1 is SGDLS and CDR2 YYNGEE. The CDR3 has 12 amino acids.

This sequence joins TRBV9 and TRBJ1-2; TRBD1 matches 9 bases. Trimming took 3 bases from V and 7 from J; bases not matched to a gene: 7. The CDR3 consists of 14 residues. Germline V gene data show CDR1 as SGDLS and CDR2 as YYNGEE. Here the CDR3 reads CASSEDRGWSGYTF. The CDR3 DNA sequence: TGTGCCAGCAGCGAGGACAGGGGATGGAGTGGCTACACCTTC.

This CDR3 is CASSLGGGQSYNEQFF. CDR3 in DNA: TGTGCCAGCTCCCTAGGCGGGGGCCAGTCCTACAATGAGCAGTTCTTC. The V gene is TRBV18, the J gene TRBJ2-1; D is possibly TRBD2 (7 bases). Germline V CDR1 and CDR2: KGHSH, LQKENI. Trimming removed 6 bases from V and 1 base from J, with 16 bases in between. This CDR3 has 16 amino acids.

The chain has TRBV2 and TRBJ1-1; D gene unclear. Between the trimmed V and J ends, which lost 8 bases and 1 base, there was a span of 14 bases. This CDR3 is 14 amino acids long. The germline V gene encodes CDR1 SNHLY and CDR2 FYNNEI. The CDR3 reads CASRADVPNTEAFF. The CDR3 nucleotides are TGTGCCAGCCGGGCAGACGTCCCGAACACTGAAGCTTTCTTT.

This clone was detected only once. The chain couples TRBV5-1 to TRBJ1-2, with 8 bases that match TRBD1. The CDR3 extends over 14 amino acids. Germline V lookup: CDR1 SGHRS, CDR2 YFSETQ. Trimming took 4 bases from V and 3 from J; bases not matched to a gene: 5. CDR3 nucleotides: TGCGCCAGCAGCATGACAGGGGCGGACTATGGCTACACCTTC. This sequence encodes CASSMTGADYGYTF. The full variable domain, in which reference TRBV5-1 and TRBJ1-2 provide the parts outside the CDR3, is KAGVTQTPRYLIKTRGQQVTLSCSPISGHRSVSWYQQTPGQGLQFLFEYFSETQRNKGNFPGRFSGRQFSNSRSEMNVSTLELGDSALYLCASSMTGADYGYTFGSGTRLTVV.

The CDR3 DNA is TGTGCCATCCGGACAGTCCCCTATGGCTACACCTTC. This codes for CAIRTVPYGYTF. The chain links TRBV6-6 to TRBJ1-2, with a possible D match to TRBD1 (6 bases). Trimming pared 10 bases from V and 4 bases from J, leaving 13 bases between. The germline V gene has CDR1 MNHNY and CDR2 SVGAGI (reference sequence). The CDR3 extends over 12 amino acids.

The chain recombines TRBV20-1 with TRBJ2-1; no firm D call. The CDR3 is 11 residues long. Trimming removed 4 bases at V and 1 base at J, with 2 bases between. Germline V lookup: CDR1 DFQATT, CDR2 SNEGSKA (reference sequence). CDR3 bases: TGCAGTGCTATGTCCTACAATGAGCAGTTCTTC. Protein: CSAMSYNEQFF.

This rearrangement joins TRBV11-3 to TRBJ2-2, with 11 positions matching TRBD2. The germline V gene encodes CDR1 SGHNT and CDR2 YENEEA. With V trimmed by 5 bases and J by 1 base, 9 bases remained unmatched. The CDR3 is 18 residues long. CDR3 amino acids: CASSAGALAGVNTGELFF. CDR3 DNA sequence: TGTGCCAGCAGCGCCGGGGCACTAGCGGGAGTGAACACCGGGGAGCTGTTTTTT. The full variable domain, its missing parts supplied by reference TRBV11-3 and TRBJ2-2, is EAGVVQSPRYKIIEKKQPVAFWCNPISGHNTLYWYLQNLGQGPELLIRYENEEAVDDSQLPKDRFSAERLKGVDSTLKIQPAELGDSAVYLCASSAGALAGVNTGELFFGEGSRLTVL.

The rearrangement uses TRBV9 and TRBJ1-2; TRBD1 matches at 8 bases. The germline V gene has CDR1 SGDLS and CDR2 YYNGEE. Trimming took 3 bases from V and 0 from J; bases not matched to a gene: 7. This CDR3 is 16 amino acids long. The CDR3 here is CASSAYPGQANYGYTF. The CDR3 coding sequence is TGTGCCAGCAGCGCTTACCCGGGACAGGCTAACTATGGCTACACCTTC. Full variable domain (missing parts from reference TRBV9 and TRBJ1-2): DSGVTQTPKHLITATGQRVTLRCSPRSGDLSVYWYQQSLDQGLQFLIQYYNGEERAKGNILERFSAQQFPDLHSELNLSSLELGDSALYFCASSAYPGQANYGYTFGSGTRLTVV.

J is TRBJ2-1 and V is TRBV5-4; D may be TRBD2 (5 bases). Trimming took off 4 bases at V and 6 bases at J, with 17 bases between the two ends. In germline, CDR1 is SGHNT, CDR2 YYREEE (reference sequence). The CDR3 loop spans 15 amino acids. CDR3 amino acids: CASSRGTAASNEQFF. In nucleotides, the CDR3 is TGTGCCAGCAGCCGGGGAACAGCGGCTTCCAATGAGCAGTTCTTC.

The V gene is TRBV7-9, the J gene TRBJ1-1, with TRBD1 matching over 10 bases. Germline loops: CDR1 SEHNR, CDR2 FQNEAQ (reference sequence). The CDR3 sequence is 15 residues long. The ends lost 6 bases at V and 0 bases at J; junction bases unmatched: 4. The CDR3: CASRRDRGLNTEAFF. CDR3 DNA: TGTGCCAGCAGGAGGGACAGGGGATTGAACACTGAAGCTTTCTTT.

This chain links TRBV19 with TRBJ2-5, with D unclear. The V and J ends lost 5 bases and 2 bases respectively, with 15 bases between them. This CDR3 has 15 amino acids. Germline CDR1 and CDR2: LNHDA and SQIVND (reference sequence). CDR3: CASSARLIRQETQYF. The CDR3 DNA sequence: TGTGCCAGTAGTGCACGGCTAATTCGGCAAGAGACCCAGTACTTC. Variable domain in full (rest from reference TRBV19 and TRBJ2-5): DGGITQSPKYLFRKEGQNVTLSCEQNLNHDAMYWYRQDPGQGLRLIYYSQIVNDFQKGDIAEGYSVSREKKESFPLTVTSAQKNPTAFYLCASSARLIRQETQYFGPGTRLLVL.

This rearrangement joins TRBV15 to TRBJ2-7; no reliable D call. V lost 0 bases and J lost 1, with 16 bases in between. Germline V gives CDR1 LNHNV, CDR2 YYDKDF (reference sequence). The CDR3 is 17 residues long. CDR3 sequence (DNA): TGTGCCACCAGCAGAGATGTTCGAGTCCAGAGTTCCTACGAGCAGTACTTC. This codes for CATSRDVRVQSSYEQYF.

This clone was observed a single time. The V gene is TRBV19, the J gene TRBJ2-3; weak D call: TRBD1 (6 bases). The CDR3 has 15 residues. Germline V gene lookup returns CDR1 LNHDA and CDR2 SQIVND (reference sequence). The V end lost 0 bases, the J end lost 5 bases, and 12 bases lay between the germline ends. The CDR3, as DNA: TGTGCCAGTAGTATAGAGACAGGACTTGAAGATACGCAGTATTTT. Translation: CASSIETGLEDTQYF.

The chain links TRBV28 to TRBJ1-4; D is possibly TRBD1 (6 bases). Trimming stripped 3 bases from V and 7 bases from J, with 18 bases between. The germline V gene has CDR1 MDHEN and CDR2 SYDVKM. This CDR3 is built from 16 residues. The CDR3 loop is CASSFMEGVDVEKLFF. The CDR3 DNA follows: TGTGCCAGCAGTTTTATGGAGGGGGTGGACGTTGAAAAACTGTTTTTT. The variable domain in full, with the rest retrieved from reference TRBV28 and TRBJ1-4, is DVKVTQSSRYLVKRTGEKVFLECVQDMDHENMFWYRQDPGLGLRLIYFSYDVKMKEKGDIPEGYSVSREKKERFSLILESASTNQTSMYLCASSFMEGVDVEKLFFGSGTQLSVL.

The V gene is TRBV7-9, the J gene TRBJ2-5; maybe TRBD2 (5 bases). From germline, CDR1 is SEHNR and CDR2 FQNEAQ (reference sequence). This CDR3 spans 14 amino acids. Trimming took off 2 bases at V and 4 bases at J, with 11 bases between the two ends. Written as DNA, the CDR3 is TGTGCCAGCAGCTTAATGTCTGAGGGAGAGACCCAGTACTTC. The encoded protein is CASSLMSEGETQYF. Full variable domain (rest looked up from reference TRBV7-9 and TRBJ2-5): DTGVSQNPRHKITKRGQNVTFRCDPISEHNRLYWYRQTLGQGPEFLTYFQNEAQLEKSRLLSDRFSAERPKGSFSTLEIQRTEQGDSAMYLCASSLMSEGETQYFGPGTRLLVL.